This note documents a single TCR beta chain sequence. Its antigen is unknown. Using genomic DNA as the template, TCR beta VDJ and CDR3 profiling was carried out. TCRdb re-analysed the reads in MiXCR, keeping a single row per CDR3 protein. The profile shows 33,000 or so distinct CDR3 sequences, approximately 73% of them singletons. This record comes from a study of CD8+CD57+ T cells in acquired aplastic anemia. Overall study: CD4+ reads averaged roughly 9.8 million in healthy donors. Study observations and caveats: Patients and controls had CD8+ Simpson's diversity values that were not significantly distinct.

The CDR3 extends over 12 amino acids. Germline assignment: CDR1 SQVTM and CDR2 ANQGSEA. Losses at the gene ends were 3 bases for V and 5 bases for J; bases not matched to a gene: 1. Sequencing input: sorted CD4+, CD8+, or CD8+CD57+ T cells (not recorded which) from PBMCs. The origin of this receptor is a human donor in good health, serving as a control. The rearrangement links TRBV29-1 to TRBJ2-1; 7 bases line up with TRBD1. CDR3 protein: CSVDGTDNEQFF. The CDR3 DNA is TGCAGCGTTGATGGGACAGACAATGAGCAGTTCTTC.